This is a list of T cell receptor beta chains from one sample in a study of OX40 agonist ivuxolimab in advanced cancers. The method was immunoSEQ multiplex PCR; TCRdb's version includes in-frame clones alone and lacks a portion of them. The data contain fewer than 80,000 clones, roughly 85% of them seen just once; the ten biggest clones take up about 0.7%. Source: CD4+ or CD8+ T cells sorted from blood, taken in a trial of the OX40 agonist ivuxolimab. All receptors derive from an adult with an advanced solid tumor such as melanoma, head and neck, liver or kidney cancer. Both conserved end residues are part of each CDR3. Fields, in order: J gene, D gene, V gene, clone size, CDR3 protein, CDR3 DNA. A D gene is named only where the DNA matches it firmly. Not every row has a clone size; where given, it reads once, few, many or a size class.

>TRBJ1-6|NA|TRBV5-1|NA
CATPRGRNSPLHF
TGCGCCACCCCTAGGGGGAGGAATTCACCCCTCCACTTT
>TRBJ1-4|NA|TRBV18|NA
CASSPTGRSNEKLFF
TGTGCCAGCTCACCGACCGGGCGATCTAATGAAAAACTGTTTTTT
>TRBJ2-5|NA|TRBV6-1|NA
CASSATRSAGGETQYF
TGTGCCAGCAGTGCCACGAGGTCAGCAGGGGGGGAGACCCAGTACTTC
>TRBJ1-1|NA|TRBV30|once
CAWNDSPGGREAFF
TGTGCCTGGAATGACTCCCCGGGGGGGCGTGAGGCTTTCTTT
>TRBJ2-1|NA|TRBV30|NA
CAWSVQGSSREQFF
TGTGCCTGGAGTGTACAGGGATCCTCTCGGGAGCAGTTCTTC
>TRBJ2-3|NA|TRBV5-1|NA
CASSRAGAGTSTDTQYF
TGCGCCAGCAGCCGGGCGGGGGCCGGGACTAGCACAGATACGCAGTATTTT
>TRBJ2-7|TRBD2|TRBV5-1|NA
CASSLRGGFREQYF
TGCGCCAGCAGCTTGCGGGGGGGCTTTCGCGAGCAGTACTTC
>TRBJ2-3|NA|TRBV2|NA
CASRMYWGSSITDTQYF
TGTGCCAGCAGAATGTACTGGGGGAGCTCTATCACAGATACGCAGTATTTT
>TRBJ1-6|NA|TRBV5-4|NA
CASSLGGAASPLHF
TGTGCCAGCAGCTTGGGGGGGGCCGCTTCACCCCTCCACTTT
>TRBJ2-5|TRBD2|TRBV11-2|NA
CVSSLAGETQYF
TGTGTCAGCAGCTTAGCGGGAGAGACCCAGTACTTC
>TRBJ2-3|TRBD1|TRBV7-9|NA
CASRNTGADTQYF
TGTGCCAGCAGAAACACAGGGGCAGATACGCAGTATTTT
>TRBJ2-2|NA|TRBV28|few
CASTPTGGELFF
TGTGCCAGCACCCCGACGGGGGGGGAGCTGTTTTTT
>TRBJ1-1|NA|TRBV6-5|NA
CASSSGRTGRTEAFF
TGTGCCAGCAGTTCTGGCCGAACAGGGAGGACTGAAGCTTTCTTT
>TRBJ2-1|TRBD2|TRBV7-2|NA
CASILVAGSSYNEQFF
TGTGCCAGCATCCTCGTAGCGGGTAGTTCCTACAATGAGCAGTTCTTC
>TRBJ1-1|NA|TRBV7-2|NA
CASSSRQASMNTEAFF
TGTGCCAGCAGCTCACGACAGGCATCCATGAACACTGAAGCTTTCTTT
>TRBJ2-1|NA|TRBV5-1|NA
CASSLQGRDGAYNEQFF
TGCGCCAGCAGCTTGCAGGGCCGGGACGGGGCTTACAATGAGCAGTTCTTC
>TRBJ1-4|TRBD1|TRBV5-1|once
CASSLVGTDLNNEKLFF
TGCGCCAGCAGCTTGGTGGGGACAGACCTTAATAATGAAAAACTGTTTTTT
>TRBJ2-1|TRBD2|TRBV11-1|NA
CASSLGTSGGHEQFF
TGTGCCAGCAGCTTAGGGACTAGCGGGGGGCATGAGCAGTTCTTC
>TRBJ2-5|NA|TRBV6-6|NA
CASRSPRQDGTQYF
TGTGCCAGCAGGTCTCCTAGACAGGATGGGACCCAGTACTTC
>TRBJ2-5|TRBD2|TRBV30|few
CALLAGGKPKETQYF
TGTGCCTTACTAGCGGGGGGGAAGCCAAAAGAGACCCAGTACTTC
>TRBJ2-7|TRBD2|TRBV29-1|NA
CSVAGGRDKTYEQYF
TGCAGCGTTGCGGGGGGGCGGGACAAAACCTACGAGCAGTACTTC
>TRBJ2-5|NA|TRBV27|NA
CASSHQETQYF
TGTGCCAGCAGCCACCAAGAGACCCAGTACTTC
>TRBJ1-6|NA|TRBV6-1|NA
CASSENRRGNSPLHF
TGTGCCAGCAGTGAAAACAGAAGGGGGAATTCACCCCTCCACTTT
>TRBJ2-1|TRBD2|TRBV5-6|NA
CASSLLREGRSAEQFF
TGTGCCAGCAGCTTGCTCCGGGAGGGCCGGAGCGCTGAGCAGTTCTTC